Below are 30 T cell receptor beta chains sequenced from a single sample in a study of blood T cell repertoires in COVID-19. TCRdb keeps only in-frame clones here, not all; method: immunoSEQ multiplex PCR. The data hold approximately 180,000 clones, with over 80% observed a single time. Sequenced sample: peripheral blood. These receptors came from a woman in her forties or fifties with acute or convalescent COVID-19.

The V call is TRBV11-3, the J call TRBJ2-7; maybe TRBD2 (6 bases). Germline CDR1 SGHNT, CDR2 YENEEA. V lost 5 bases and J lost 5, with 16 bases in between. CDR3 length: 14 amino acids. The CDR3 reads CASSPRRGWNEQYF. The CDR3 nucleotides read TGTGCCAGCAGCCCCCGCCGGGGGTGGAACGAGCAGTACTTC.

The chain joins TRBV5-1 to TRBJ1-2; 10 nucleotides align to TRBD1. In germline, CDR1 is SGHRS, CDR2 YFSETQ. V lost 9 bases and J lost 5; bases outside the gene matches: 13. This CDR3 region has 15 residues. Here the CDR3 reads CATRQGANEGYGYTF. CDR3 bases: TGCGCCACCAGACAGGGGGCCAACGAGGGATATGGCTACACCTTC.

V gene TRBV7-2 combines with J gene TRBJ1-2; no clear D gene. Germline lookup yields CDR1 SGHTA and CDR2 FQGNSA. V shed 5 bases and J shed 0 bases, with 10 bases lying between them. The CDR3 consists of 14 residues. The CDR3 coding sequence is TGTGCCAGCAGCATCTCTCTTACTAACTATGGCTACACCTTC. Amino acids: CASSISLTNYGYTF.

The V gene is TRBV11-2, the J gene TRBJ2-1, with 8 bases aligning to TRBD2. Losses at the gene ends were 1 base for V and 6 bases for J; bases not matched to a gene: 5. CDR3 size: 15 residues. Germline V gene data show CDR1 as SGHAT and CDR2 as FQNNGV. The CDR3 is CASSLGGGSGNEQFF. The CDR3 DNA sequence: TGTGCCAGCAGCTTAGGCGGGGGGTCTGGCAATGAGCAGTTCTTC. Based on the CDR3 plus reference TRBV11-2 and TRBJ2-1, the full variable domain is EAGVAQSPRYKIIEKRQSVAFWCNPISGHATLYWYQQILGQGPKLLIQFQNNGVVDDSQLPKDRFSAERLKGVDSTLKIQPAKLEDSAVYLCASSLGGGSGNEQFFGPGTRLTVL.

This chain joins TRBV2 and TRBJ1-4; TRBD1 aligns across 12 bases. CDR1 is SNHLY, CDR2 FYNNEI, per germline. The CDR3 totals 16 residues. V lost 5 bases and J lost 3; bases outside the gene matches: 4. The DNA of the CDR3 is TGTGCCAGCAGTAGGGACAGGGGGCCATCTAATGAAAAACTGTTTTTT. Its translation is CASSRDRGPSNEKLFF.

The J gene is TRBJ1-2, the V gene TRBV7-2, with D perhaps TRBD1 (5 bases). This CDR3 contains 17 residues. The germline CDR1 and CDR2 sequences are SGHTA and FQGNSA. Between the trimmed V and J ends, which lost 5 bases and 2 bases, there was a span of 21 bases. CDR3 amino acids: CASSQGVGLTSNYGYTF. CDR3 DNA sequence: TGTGCCAGCAGCCAAGGGGTGGGGCTTACCTCGAACTATGGCTACACCTTC.

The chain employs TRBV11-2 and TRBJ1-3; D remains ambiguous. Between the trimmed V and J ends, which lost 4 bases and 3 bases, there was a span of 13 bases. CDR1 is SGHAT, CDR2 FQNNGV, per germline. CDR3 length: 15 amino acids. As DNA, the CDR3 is TGTGCCAGCAGCTGGAGCGGGGAAGTTGGAAACACCATATATTTT. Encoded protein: CASSWSGEVGNTIYF.

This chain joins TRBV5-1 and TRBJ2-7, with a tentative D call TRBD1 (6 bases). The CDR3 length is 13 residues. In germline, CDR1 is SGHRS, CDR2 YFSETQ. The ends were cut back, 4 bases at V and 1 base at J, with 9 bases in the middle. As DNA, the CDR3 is TGCGCCAGCAGCCAAGGACAGTCCTACGAGCAGTACTTC. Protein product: CASSQGQSYEQYF.

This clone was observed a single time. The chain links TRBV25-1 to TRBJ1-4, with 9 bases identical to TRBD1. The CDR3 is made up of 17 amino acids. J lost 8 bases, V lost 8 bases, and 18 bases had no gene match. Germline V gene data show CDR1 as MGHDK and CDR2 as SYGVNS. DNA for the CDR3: TGTGCCAGCTGTAAAACCGGGACAGGGTTTCTGAGGGAAAAACTGTTTTTT. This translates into CASCKTGTGFLREKLFF. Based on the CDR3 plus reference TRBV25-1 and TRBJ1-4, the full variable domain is EADIYQTPRYLVIGTGKKITLECSQTMGHDKMYWYQQDPGMELHLIHYSYGVNSTEKGDLSSESTVSRIRTEHFPLTLESARPSHTSQYLCASCKTGTGFLREKLFFGSGTQLSVL.

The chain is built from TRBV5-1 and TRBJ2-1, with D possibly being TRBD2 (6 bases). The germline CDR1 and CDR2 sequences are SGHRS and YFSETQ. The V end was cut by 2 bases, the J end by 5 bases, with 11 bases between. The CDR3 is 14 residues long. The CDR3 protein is CASSLGSGDNEQFF. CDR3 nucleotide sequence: TGCGCCAGCAGCTTAGGATCGGGGGACAATGAGCAGTTCTTC.

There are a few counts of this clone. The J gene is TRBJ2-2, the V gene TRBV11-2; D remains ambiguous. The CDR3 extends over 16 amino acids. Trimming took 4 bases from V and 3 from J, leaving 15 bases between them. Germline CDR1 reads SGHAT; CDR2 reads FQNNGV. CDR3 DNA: TGTGCCAGCAGCTCTCTTGCCGGTCAATACACCGGGGAGCTGTTTTTT. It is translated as CASSSLAGQYTGELFF.

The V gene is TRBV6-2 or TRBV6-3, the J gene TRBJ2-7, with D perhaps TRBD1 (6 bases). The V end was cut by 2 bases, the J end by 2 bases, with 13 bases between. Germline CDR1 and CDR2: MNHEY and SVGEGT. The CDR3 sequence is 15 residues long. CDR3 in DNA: TGTGCCAGCAGTTACGAGGGCAGGGGTCCCTACGAGCAGTACTTC. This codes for CASSYEGRGPYEQYF.

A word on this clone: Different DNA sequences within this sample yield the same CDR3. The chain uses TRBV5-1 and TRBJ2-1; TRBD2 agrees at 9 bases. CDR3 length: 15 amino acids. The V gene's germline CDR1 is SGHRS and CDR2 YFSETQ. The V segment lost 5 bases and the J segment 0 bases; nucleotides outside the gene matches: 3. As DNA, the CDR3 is TGCGCCAGCAGGACTAGCGGAAGCTCCTACAATGAGCAGTTCTTC. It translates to CASRTSGSSYNEQFF.

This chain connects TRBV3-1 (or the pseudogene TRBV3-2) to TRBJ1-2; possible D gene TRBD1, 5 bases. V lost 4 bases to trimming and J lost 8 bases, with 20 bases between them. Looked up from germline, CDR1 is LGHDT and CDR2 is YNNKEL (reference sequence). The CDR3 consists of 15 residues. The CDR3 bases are TGTGCCAGCAGCCGCGTTCTTTCCTGGGGGGTGGGCTACACCTTC. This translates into CASSRVLSWGVGYTF.

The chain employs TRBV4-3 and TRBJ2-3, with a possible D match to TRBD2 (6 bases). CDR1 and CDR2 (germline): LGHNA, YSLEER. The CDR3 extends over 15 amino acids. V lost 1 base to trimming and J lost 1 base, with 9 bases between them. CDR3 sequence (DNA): TGCGCCAGCAGCCAAGGCCGGAGGGGCACAGATACGCAGTATTTT. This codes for CASSQGRRGTDTQYF.

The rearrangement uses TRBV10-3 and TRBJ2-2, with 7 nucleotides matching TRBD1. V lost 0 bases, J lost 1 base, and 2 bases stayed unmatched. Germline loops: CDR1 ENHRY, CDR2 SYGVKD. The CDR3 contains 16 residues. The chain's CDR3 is CAISESRTGNTGELFF. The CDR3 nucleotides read TGTGCCATCAGTGAGTCAAGGACAGGGAACACCGGGGAGCTGTTTTTT.

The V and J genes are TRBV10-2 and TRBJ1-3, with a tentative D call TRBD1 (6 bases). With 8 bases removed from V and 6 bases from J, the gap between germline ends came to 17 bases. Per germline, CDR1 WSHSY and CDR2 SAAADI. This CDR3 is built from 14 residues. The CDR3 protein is CASGGPPRANTIYF. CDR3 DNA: TGCGCCAGCGGGGGCCCCCCTCGGGCAAACACCATATATTTT.

The CDR3 protein is CASRSELSALHF. The CDR3 nucleotides are TGTGCCAGCAGGTCGGAGCTGTCGGCCCTCCACTTT. V gene TRBV11-2 combines with J gene TRBJ1-6; the D is unclear. The V and J ends lost 6 bases and 14 bases respectively, with 14 bases between them. Germline V gene lookup returns CDR1 SGHAT and CDR2 FQNNGV. The CDR3 has 12 amino acids.

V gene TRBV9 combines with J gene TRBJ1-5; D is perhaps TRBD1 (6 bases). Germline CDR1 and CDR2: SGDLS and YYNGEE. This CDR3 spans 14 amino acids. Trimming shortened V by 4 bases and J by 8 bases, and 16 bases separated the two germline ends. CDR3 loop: CASSPAGGWEPQHF. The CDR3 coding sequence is TGTGCCAGCAGCCCAGCGGGGGGCTGGGAGCCCCAGCATTTT.

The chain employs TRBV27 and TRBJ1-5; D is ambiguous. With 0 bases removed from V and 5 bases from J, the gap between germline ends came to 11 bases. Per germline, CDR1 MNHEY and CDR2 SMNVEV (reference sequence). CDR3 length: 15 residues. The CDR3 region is CASSLSRPLDQPQHF. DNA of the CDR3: TGTGCCAGCAGTTTATCCCGACCACTAGATCAGCCCCAGCATTTT.

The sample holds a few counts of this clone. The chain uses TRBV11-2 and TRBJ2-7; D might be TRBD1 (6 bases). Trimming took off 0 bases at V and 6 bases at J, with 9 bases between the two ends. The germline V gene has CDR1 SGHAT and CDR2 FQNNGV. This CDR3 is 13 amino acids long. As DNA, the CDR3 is TGTGCCAGCAGCTTAGAGATAGGGGGCGAGCAGTACTTC. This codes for CASSLEIGGEQYF.

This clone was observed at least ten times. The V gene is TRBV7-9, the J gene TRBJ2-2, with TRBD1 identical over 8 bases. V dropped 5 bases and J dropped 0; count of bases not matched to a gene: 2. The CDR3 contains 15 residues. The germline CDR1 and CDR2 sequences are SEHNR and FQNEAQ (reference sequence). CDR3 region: CASSPQGANTGELFF. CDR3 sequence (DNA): TGTGCCAGCAGCCCACAGGGGGCGAACACCGGGGAGCTGTTTTTT.

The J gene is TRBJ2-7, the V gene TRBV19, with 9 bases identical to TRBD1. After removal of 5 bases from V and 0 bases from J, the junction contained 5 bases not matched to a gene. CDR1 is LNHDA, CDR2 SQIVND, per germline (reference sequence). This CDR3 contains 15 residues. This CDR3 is CASSPGTGSSYEQYF. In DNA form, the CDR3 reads TGTGCCAGTAGTCCAGGGACAGGGAGCTCCTACGAGCAGTACTTC.

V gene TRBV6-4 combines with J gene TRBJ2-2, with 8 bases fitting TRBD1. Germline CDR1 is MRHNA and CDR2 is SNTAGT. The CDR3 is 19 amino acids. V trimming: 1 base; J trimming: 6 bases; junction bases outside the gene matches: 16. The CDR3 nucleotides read TGTGCCAGCAGTGACTTACAAGACAGGGGCCTCGTCACGTCCGGGGAGCTGTTTTTT. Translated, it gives CASSDLQDRGLVTSGELFF.

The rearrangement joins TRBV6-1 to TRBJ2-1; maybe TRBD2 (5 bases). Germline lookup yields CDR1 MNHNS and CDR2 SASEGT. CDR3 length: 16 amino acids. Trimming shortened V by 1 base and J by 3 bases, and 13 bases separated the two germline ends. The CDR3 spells CASSEGGFTYYNEQFF. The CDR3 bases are TGTGCCAGCAGTGAAGGAGGGTTTACATACTACAATGAGCAGTTCTTC.

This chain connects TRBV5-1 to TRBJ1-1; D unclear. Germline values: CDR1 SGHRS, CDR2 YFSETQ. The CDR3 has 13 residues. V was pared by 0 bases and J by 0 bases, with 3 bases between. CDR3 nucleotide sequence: TGCGCCAGCAGCTTGGAGCTGAACACTGAAGCTTTCTTT. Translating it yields CASSLELNTEAFF.

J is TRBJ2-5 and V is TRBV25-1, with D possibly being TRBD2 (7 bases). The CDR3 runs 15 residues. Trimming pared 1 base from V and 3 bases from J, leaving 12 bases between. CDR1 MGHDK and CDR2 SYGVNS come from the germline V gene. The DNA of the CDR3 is TGTGCCAGCAGTGAATTGGGAGGGGGTGAAGAGACCCAGTACTTC. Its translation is CASSELGGGEETQYF.

CDR3 nucleotide sequence: TGTGCCAGCAGCGTAGGATCGGGGGATGAGCAGTTCTTC. Protein: CASSVGSGDEQFF. The J gene is TRBJ2-1, the V gene TRBV9; D is perhaps TRBD2 (6 bases). The CDR3 has 13 residues. V was pared by 0 bases and J by 8 bases, with 9 bases between. Looked up from germline, CDR1 is SGDLS and CDR2 is YYNGEE.

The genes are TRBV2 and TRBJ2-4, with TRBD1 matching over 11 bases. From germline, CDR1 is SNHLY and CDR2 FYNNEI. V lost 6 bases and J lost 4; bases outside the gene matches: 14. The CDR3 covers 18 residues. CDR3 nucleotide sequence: TGTGCCAGCAGACCGGACAGGGGGCTTTTAGCCTCGAAAAACATTCAGTACTTC. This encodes CASRPDRGLLASKNIQYF.

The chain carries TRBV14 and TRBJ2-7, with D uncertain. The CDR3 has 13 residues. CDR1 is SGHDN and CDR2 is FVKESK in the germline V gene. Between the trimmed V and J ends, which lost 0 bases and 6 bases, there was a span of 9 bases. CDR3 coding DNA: TGTGCCAGCAGCCAAGATCGCGTAGCCGAGCAGTACTTC. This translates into CASSQDRVAEQYF.